Here is one T cell receptor beta chain with its context. This clonotype is a singleton in its sample. This receptor's antigen is unknown. No per-base quality is available; no much larger clone lies one base away. One read represents weak support. Stable Graves' hyperthyroidism was defined as no progression to ophthalmopathy during 18 months of follow-up. Hyperthyroidism patients were aged 18 to 65 years and newly diagnosed, with disease duration of less than 2 months. The study excluded patients with uncontrolled infections, other autoimmune diseases, pregnancy or lactation. Diagnoses were established on the basis of clinical symptoms, serum thyroxine and TRAb, thyroid ultrasound, and orbital computed tomography. Total RNA was extracted using Trizol reagent, and RNA quality was assessed on an Agilent 2100 Bioanalyzer. This record comes from a study of T cells in Graves' hyperthyroidism and ophthalmopathy (dated by TCRdb to the late 2010s). For the study in its entirety: To identify distinguishing TCR V-J signatures, a discovery cohort of some 99 patients was used, comprising 40 to 45 with Graves' ophthalmopathy and under 60 with stable Graves' hyperthyroidism. The study also compared thyroid tissue and blood T-cell repertoires from several Graves' hyperthyroidism patients. The paper reports TCR Vbeta CDR3 sequencing of 140 or so peripheral blood samples: 40 or so ophthalmopathy, over 70 hyperthyroidism and approximately 17 progressor patients. The approximately 90 discovery patients were randomly split 7:3 into training and test sets. After sampling, hyperthyroidism patients received methimazole starting at 30 mg daily, and ophthalmopathy patients received high-dose intravenous methylprednisolone. Prospective prediction of ophthalmopathy was tested in an independent validation cohort consisting of 18 to 20 hyperthyroidism patients and more than 15 patients who later progressed to ophthalmopathy. Broad study findings and their caveats: In validation, progression to ophthalmopathy was predicted by the model with around 71% sensitivity and roughly 72% specificity, a median of roughly 6.4 months before onset. Most expanded thyroid clonotypes (frequency above 0.001) were also found in blood, which suggests that blood repertoires may mirror thyroid immune responses. Sample size was not statistically predetermined, and investigators were not blinded to group allocation. A model built on a 13 V-J signature distinguished ophthalmopathy from stable hyperthyroidism, reaching roughly 88% sensitivity and under 84% specificity in cross-validation and 80%/75% in testing.

TCR beta CDR3 regions were amplified from RNA transcripts. For the first round of RT-PCR on the TCR CDR3, the HTBI primer set was used together with the Qiagen OneStep RT-PCR kit. A second multiplex PCR round built the libraries, followed by size selection and purification. Sequencing of the libraries was done on an Illumina HiSeq2000 using paired-end 100 bp reads. Under the source paper's analysis protocol: SOAPnuke was used to process the raw data, throwing out any read that contained adapters or uncalled bases, had a mean Phred below 15, or lacked an exact constant-primer or identifier match. High-quality paired reads were merged with COPE v1.2.5, and unique nucleotide sequences were defined as clonotypes. MiTCR v1.1 was used to align the clonotypes against IMGT TRBV, TRBD and TRBJ reference segments. Only V-J combinations with frequency above 0.0001, covering about 99% of repertoires, were analysed. A TCS score was defined as the ratio of F50 (clonal expansion) to E x V (chaos), with BLOSUM62-based TCRdist applied between CDR3 peptides within each V-J. Welch's t-statistics and random forest reduced roughly 540 V-J features to some 14, which were used in a naive Bayes classifier (R e1071). The similarity between thyroid and blood repertoires was quantified using the Morisita-Horn index. The raw public data were reprocessed by TCRdb itself: fastp quality trimming at Q25, MiXCR clonotype calling, in-frame beta chains only. Rows are unified per CDR3 protein, each entry keeping the most common DNA and genes. The V and J calls shown here were made by TCRdb, not taken from the authors' results. This sample is represented by almost 600,000 distinct CDR3 sequences; under 60% of them were singletons. Around 8% of the sample is taken by the ten largest.

Sequencing was carried out using peripheral blood or thyroid tissue (not recorded which). The sequence derives from a woman aged 18-29 years with Graves' hyperthyroidism.

Read as DNA, the sequence is TGTGCCAGCAGCCTCACAGGGAGCGTGGCAGATACGCAGTATTTT. The resulting protein is CASSLTGSVADTQYF. The rearranged chain carries TRBV14 and TRBJ2-3; the D gene is possibly TRBD1, with 6 bases matching. The germline ends are 15 bases apart after V is trimmed by 4 bases and J by 4 bases. The CDR3 runs 15 residues from the cysteine to the phenylalanine. Of all the DNA, just the CDR3 is kept, 45 bases in frame from base 1. CDR1 SGHDN and CDR2 FVKESK are derived from the germline V gene. The CDR3 plus the reference TRBV14 and TRBJ2-3 genes for the other parts give the full variable domain: EAGVTQFPSHSVIEKGQTVTLRCDPISGHDNLYWYRRVMGKEIKFLLHFVKESKQDESGMPNNRFLAERTGGTYSTLKVQPAELEDSGVYFCASSLTGSVADTQYFGPGTRLTVL.